This T cell receptor (beta chain) was identified in a study of shared clonotypes between healthy human individuals. Whole-study findings and limits: Among a handful of donors, roughly 5% of naive CD4 clonotypes were found in common. Clonotype sharing across donors was expected to vary with sequencing depth.

This clone was seen a few times. Its antigen is still unknown. The V segment lost 5 bases and the J segment 0 bases; nucleotides outside the gene matches: 11. The CDR3 runs to 18 residues. Looked up from germline, CDR1 is SNHLY and CDR2 is FYNNEI. Sorted-subset replicate PCR reactions were performed with approximately 180 ng DNA, corresponding to roughly 29,000 T cell genomes. This table comes from immunoSEQ multiplex PCR, and its TCRdb copy is limited to in-frame clones, with some not included. The sample lists fewer than 1.4 million clones, around three quarters occurring once. Sample: memory CD4+ T cells from PBMCs. Documented subset: CD45RA-negative fraction. The TCR comes from a man in his late teens or twenties in good health. Some clones in this sample may be carry-over from other donors' samples. This chain connects TRBV2 to TRBJ1-5, with 9 bases aligning to TRBD1. CDR3 residues: CASSLRQGGEYSNQPQHF. CDR3 sequence (DNA): TGTGCCAGCAGTTTGCGACAGGGGGGGGAGTATAGCAATCAGCCCCAGCATTTT. Full variable domain (remainder filled in from reference TRBV2 and TRBJ1-5): EPEVTQTPSHQVTQMGQEVILRCVPISNHLYFYWYRQILGQKVEFLVSFYNNEISEKSEIFDDQFSVERPDGSNFTLKIRSTKLEDSAMYFCASSLRQGGEYSNQPQHFGDGTRLSIL.